The 6 T cell receptor beta chains below come from one sample, sequenced in a study of T-cell reconstitution after alpha-beta-depleted transplantation in children (dated by TCRdb to the mid-2010s). The library was produced with PCR. Sequencing was carried out with an Illumina HiSeq 2500. TCR library preparation used molecular barcoding, with unique molecular identifiers applied to normalize quantification of the TCRbeta repertoire. The public reads were quality trimmed at Q25 with fastp and then assembled into clones with MiXCR by TCRdb, keeping productive beta chains. One record per CDR3 amino acid sequence lists the most common genes and DNA. The sample table holds about 870,000 distinct CDR3 sequences, of which 16% were seen once. The top ten clones comprise approximately 5% of the sample. The treatment or condition label here, explained by the study, means: allogeneic hematopoietic cell transplantation with graft depleted of TCRalphabeta T cells and CD19 B cells.

Sequenced material: PBMCs, mostly from graft donor cells, taken 360 days after TCRalphabeta/CD19-depleted stem cell transplant. The receptors stem from a male patient younger than 18 who had a stem cell transplant for acute lymphoblastic leukemia, so the T cells may come from the graft donor.

This clonotype was detected only a few times. The V and J genes are TRBV4-1 and TRBJ2-7; D unresolved. CDR3 length equals 14 residues. Germline CDR1 is MGHRA and CDR2 is YSYEKL. V dropped 2 bases and J dropped 2 bases, with 10 bases sitting between them. The CDR3 sequence: CASSQPLKTYEQYF. The CDR3 region has the DNA TGCGCCAGCAGCCAACCACTTAAAACCTACGAGCAGTACTTC.

The rearrangement uses TRBV12-3 or TRBV12-4 and TRBJ2-7, with a weak D call TRBD1 (6 bases). The ends were cut back, 2 bases at V and 12 bases at J, with 23 bases in the middle. The CDR3 contains 15 residues. For the CDR3, the DNA is TGTGCCAGCAGTTTAACCAGGGGAAATTCGATCAATCCGTACTTC. Translated: CASSLTRGNSINPYF.

This chain joins TRBV7-8 and TRBJ2-1; D may be TRBD2 (6 bases). The germline V and J ends were trimmed by 2 bases and 7 bases, with 21 bases remaining between them. Germline V gene lookup returns CDR1 SGHVS and CDR2 FQNEAQ. The CDR3 sequence is 17 residues long. CDR3 residues: CASSLRTPASASNEQFF. CDR3 coding DNA: TGTGCCAGCAGCTTAAGGACTCCCGCTAGCGCCTCTAATGAGCAGTTCTTC.

The rearrangement links TRBV7-3 to TRBJ2-1, with D possibly being TRBD1 (5 bases). Trimming left V 2 bases short and J 4 bases short, with 12 bases between. Per the germline V gene, CDR1 is SGHTA and CDR2 is FQGTGA. The CDR3 is made up of 15 amino acids. CDR3 amino acids: CASSLDRGHYNEQFF. Here the CDR3 DNA reads TGTGCCAGCAGCTTAGATAGGGGCCATTACAATGAGCAGTTCTTC.

This chain links TRBV3-1 with TRBJ2-7, with D perhaps matching TRBD1 (5 bases). The CDR3 is made up of 15 amino acids. Germline V gene data show CDR1 as LGHDT and CDR2 as YNNKEL (reference sequence). The V gene lost 2 bases and the J gene lost 2 bases, with 13 bases spanning the gap. The CDR3 coding sequence is TGTGCCAGCAGCCAAACCCCGCAGGGTCCCTACGAGCAGTACTTC. As protein: CASSQTPQGPYEQYF.

The chain joins TRBV5-1 to TRBJ2-7, with TRBD2 matching 15 bases. This CDR3 is 18 amino acids long. Germline V CDR1 and CDR2: SGHRS, YFSETQ. The J segment lost 2 bases and the V segment lost 2 bases, leaving 8 bases of the junction unmatched. The CDR3 region has the DNA TGCGCCAGCAGCTTCCTCCCGGGACTAGCGGGAGGAGCCTACGAGCAGTACTTC. Amino acid sequence: CASSFLPGLAGGAYEQYF.